This record concerns one T cell receptor beta chain sequence. Random hexamers served to reverse transcribe roughly 0.5 to 1 ug RNA. TCR beta CDR3 was amplified by immunoSEQ multiplex PCR. This amplification extended across 54 Vbeta and 13 Jbeta segments. TCRdb re-derived calls from the immunoSEQ multiplex PCR reads in MiXCR, one entry per CDR3 protein. The sample yields approximately 190,000 distinct CDR3 sequences, approximately 96% seen once. Germline lookup yields CDR1 DFQATT and CDR2 SNEGSKA (reference sequence). This CDR3 has 14 amino acids. Trimming pared 0 bases from V and 5 bases from J, leaving 10 bases between. The entry originates in a study of CD8 T cells in Susac syndrome. Diagnostic criteria defined recently for definite or probable disease were met by the Susac syndrome patients. Both CD4+ and CD8+ T cells were negatively isolated, and TEMRA cells underwent FACS enrichment.

The chain carries TRBV20-1 and TRBJ1-4; D call uncertain. Sequenced input: CD4+ T cells from PBMCs. The sequence was obtained from a human donor with Susac syndrome. The CDR3 bases are TGCAGTGCTAGAGACGCAGATACAAATGAAAAACTGTTTTTT. Amino acid sequence: CSARDADTNEKLFF.